Reported below is one TCR beta chain. The target of this receptor is not known. Base qualities are not recorded, but no much larger clone differs from it by a single base. TCR CDR3 regions were amplified from genomic DNA by multiplex PCR using the deep immunoSEQ assay. Genomic DNA extracted from each cell subset was distributed evenly over all wells of several immunoSEQ 96-well plates, and each plate served as one replicate. For sorted subsets, each replicate PCR was loaded with 200 ng genomic DNA, equivalent to 30,000 or so T cell genomes. Purified libraries were quantified with a Qubit 3.0 fluorometer, sized on a Bioanalyzer 2100, and re-quantified with the KAPA Library Quantification kit. Every immunoSEQ 96-well plate was sequenced on a separate single-read 150-cycle Illumina NextSeq 550 flow cell. The authors' pipeline ran thus. Because the immunoSEQ output included only junctional sequences and no quality scores, the filtering could not be the same as the filtering used for full-length reads. To assign V/J genes and CDR3, sequences were annotated against IMGT germline references using PyIR, a Python wrapper for IgBLAST v1.9. Reads were filtered out if the reads had weak V/J assignments (E-value above 1e-6), no CDR3, stop codons, out-of-frame junctions, or ambiguous translated residues. V3J clonotypes were defined as sequences sharing the same inferred V gene, J gene, and CDR3 amino acid sequence. To compute the percentage overlap between repertoires, the number of shared unique clonotypes was divided by the size of the smaller repertoire. Repertoire richness was assessed with RTK rarefaction, the Chao1 estimator, and Recon v2.1 estimates of unobserved clonotypes. For all TCRbeta clonotypes obtained by the gDNA method from four donors, generation probabilities were computed with OLGA. TCRdb retrieved this table from immuneACCESS and kept in-frame rearrangements only. Not all clones are present; in checked studies, unresolved V genes account for under half, and no reason is known for the remainder. That table furnishes V, J and clone size, whereas the DNA furnished D and trimming. This sample gives roughly 600,000 clones in total; roughly 98% of them show up just once. The ten largest clones take up approximately 0.3% of the sample.

At the junction V is shortened by 8 bases and J by 5 bases, with 24 bases in between. Including the terminal cysteine and phenylalanine, the CDR3 comprises 16 residues. The retained sequence is limited to the CDR3, 48 bases, with the frame set at the first base. CDR1 and CDR2 (SEHNR, FQNEAQ) derive from the germline V gene (reference sequence). This record comes from a study of shared clonotypes between healthy human individuals (dated by TCRdb to about 2020). At the level of the whole study: Two women and three men aged 18 to 49 years were included in the cohort. Per donor, three plates each were used for CD4 naive and CD4 memory, two for CD8 naive, and one for CD8 memory. Blood TCR repertoires of five healthy adults were deeply sequenced to estimate repertoire size and the extent of clonotype sharing between individuals. To increase sequencing depth and limit assay-specific biases, different laboratories used diverse techniques to prepare libraries and sequence TCR repertoires. Each donor's leukapheresis produced roughly between about 0.8 and 10 billion PBMCs.

CD8 naive samples consisted of CD45RO-negative cells that were positively selected for CCR7, yielding a CD45RA+CCR7+ population without TemRA cells. The donors were healthy, HIV-negative adults who had no recently reported acute infections or vaccinations. Every donor was a Caucasian adult residing in Nashville, Tennessee, USA. Blood was collected by leukapheresis, and PBMCs were isolated by Ficoll-Histopaque density gradient centrifugation and then cryopreserved in liquid nitrogen vapor phase. Analytical flow cytometry was used to check the purity and quantity of every magnetically sorted T cell population. Genomic DNA was isolated from each sorted fraction and quantified by UV absorbance on a Nanodrop 2000c. What the work shows at the level of the full study, not this receptor alone: Sharing across a few donors was observed for approximately 4.6% of naive CD4, about 3.2% of naive CD8, 2.3% of memory CD4, and 0.4% of memory CD8 clonotypes. Sampling was restricted to blood, and TCR repertoires in tissue are likely to differ from TCR repertoires in blood. Based on pairwise subsampling, the degree of clonotype sharing among donors was expected to be affected by sequencing depth. Naive subsets generally had larger estimated clonotype richness than memory subsets did. Even with the large sequencing depth, rarefaction of the sorted-subset datasets indicated that sequencing was incomplete. Because the study included only a small number of donors, the genetic and exposure-history diversity represented was limited. Clonotypes shared by all four sorted-subset donors showed higher generation probabilities than non-shared clonotypes.

The rearranged chain carries TRBV7-9 and TRBJ1-2, and TRBD1 may be the D gene, going by 6 matching bases. The clonotype was recovered from a man aged 30 to 39 in good health. Sequencing was performed on naive CD8+ T cells sorted from blood. Per the publication, the cell subset or site label means: CD45RA+CCR7+. CDR3 reads: CASDGGASPLTYGYTF. The sequenced DNA: TGTGCCAGCGATGGGGGGGCAAGCCCCCTCACATATGGCTACACCTTC.